This T cell receptor (beta chain) came from a study of blood T cell repertoires in COVID-19. As originally analysed: By means of reference gene primer amplification, nucleated cell counts were estimated. The method was immunoSEQ multiplex PCR; TCRdb's version includes in-frame clones alone and lacks a portion of them. Clone size and V and J calls were adopted from that table, with D and trimming inferred from the DNA. The sample includes some 290,000 clones, about nine tenths seen only once; the top ten take roughly 12%. Trimming left V 6 bases short and J 5 bases short, with 10 bases between. The CDR3 is 13 amino acids. Germline lookup yields CDR1 MNHEY and CDR2 SVGAGI. The Seattle patients joined while their infection was active and were tracked longitudinally afterward.

This chain links TRBV6-5 with TRBJ2-2, with D possibly matching TRBD1 (5 bases). Sequenced material: peripheral blood. The receptor was derived from a woman in her twenties or thirties with COVID-19, enrolled during active disease. CDR3 in amino acids: CASSKPGTGELFF. The CDR3 DNA sequence: TGTGCCAGCAGCAAACCAGGGACCGGGGAGCTGTTTTTT.